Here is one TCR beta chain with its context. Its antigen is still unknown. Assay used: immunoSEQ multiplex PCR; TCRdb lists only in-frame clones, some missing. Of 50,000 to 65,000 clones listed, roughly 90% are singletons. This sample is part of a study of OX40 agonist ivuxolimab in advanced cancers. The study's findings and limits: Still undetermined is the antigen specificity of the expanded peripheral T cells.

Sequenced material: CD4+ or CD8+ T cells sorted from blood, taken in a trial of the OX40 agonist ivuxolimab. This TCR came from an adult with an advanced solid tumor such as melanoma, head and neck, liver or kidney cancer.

The CDR3 DNA is TGTGCCAGCAGTTACGGGGTAGGCTCCTACAATGAGCAGTTCTTC. This encodes CASSYGVGSYNEQFF. The chain is built from TRBV6-5 and TRBJ2-1, with D hard to call. V was cut by 2 bases and J by 0 bases, with 8 bases left in between. The V gene's germline CDR1 is MNHEY and CDR2 SVGAGI. The CDR3 sequence is 15 residues long.